A selection of T cell receptor beta chains follows, all from one sample in a study of T cell responses to AZD1222 COVID-19 vaccine. Clones were read by immunoSEQ multiplex PCR, and TCRdb kept only the in-frame ones, dropping some. The table lists tens of thousands of clones, approximately 80% of them singletons. The sequenced sample was peripheral blood, obtained 28 days after the second AZD1222 dose. All receptors derive from an adult who received the AZD1222 COVID-19 vaccine. Each CDR3 is given with its conserved first and last residue. A D gene is named only where the DNA matches it firmly.

>TRBV27|TRBJ2-1|NA
CASRFRGGTYNEQFF
>TRBV5-5|TRBJ2-5|NA
CASSPNTGPRSVTQYF
>TRBV19|TRBJ1-5|NA
CASNYIQGHYSNQPQHF
>TRBV10-3|TRBJ1-5|TRBD1
CAIRQGPNQPQHF
>TRBV10-1|TRBJ2-1|NA
CASSEPGRGGLSYNEQFF
>TRBV4-2|TRBJ1-2|NA
CASSQGGNYGYTF
>TRBV6-2/TRBV6-3|TRBJ2-2|TRBD2
CASSYRREGPHGELFF
>TRBV30|TRBJ2-2|NA
CAGGEGGELFF
>TRBV4-1|TRBJ1-1|TRBD1
CASSPTGGSFGAFF
>TRBV7-2|TRBJ1-6|NA
CASSLQAGGINSPLHF
>TRBV11-1|TRBJ1-2|NA
CASSFVDRNYGYTF